This T cell receptor (beta chain) was captured by sequencing in a study of identical twins. This clonotype was seen more than once but under ten times. Its antigen is still unknown. Notes on the study in general: Excess twin sharing in beta out-of-frame sequences was weaker.

Template switching added a universal primer site, and cDNA bore unique molecular identifiers. TCRdb itself ran the 5' RACE reads through MiXCR, one entry per CDR3 protein. The sample yields 690,000 or so distinct CDR3 sequences, over 5% seen once. The receptor's source is a man between 18 and 29 years old in good health. Specimen: naive T cells sorted from blood.

CDR3 nucleotide sequence: TGCGCCAGCAGCCATGACAGGGGGCCGGCCGGGGAGCTGTTTTTT. It yields the protein CASSHDRGPAGELFF. This chain links TRBV4-3 with TRBJ2-2, with TRBD1 identical over 10 bases. V shed 3 bases and J 6 bases; nucleotides not matched to a gene: 4. The length of the CDR3 is 15 residues. Germline assignment: CDR1 LGHNA and CDR2 YSLEER.